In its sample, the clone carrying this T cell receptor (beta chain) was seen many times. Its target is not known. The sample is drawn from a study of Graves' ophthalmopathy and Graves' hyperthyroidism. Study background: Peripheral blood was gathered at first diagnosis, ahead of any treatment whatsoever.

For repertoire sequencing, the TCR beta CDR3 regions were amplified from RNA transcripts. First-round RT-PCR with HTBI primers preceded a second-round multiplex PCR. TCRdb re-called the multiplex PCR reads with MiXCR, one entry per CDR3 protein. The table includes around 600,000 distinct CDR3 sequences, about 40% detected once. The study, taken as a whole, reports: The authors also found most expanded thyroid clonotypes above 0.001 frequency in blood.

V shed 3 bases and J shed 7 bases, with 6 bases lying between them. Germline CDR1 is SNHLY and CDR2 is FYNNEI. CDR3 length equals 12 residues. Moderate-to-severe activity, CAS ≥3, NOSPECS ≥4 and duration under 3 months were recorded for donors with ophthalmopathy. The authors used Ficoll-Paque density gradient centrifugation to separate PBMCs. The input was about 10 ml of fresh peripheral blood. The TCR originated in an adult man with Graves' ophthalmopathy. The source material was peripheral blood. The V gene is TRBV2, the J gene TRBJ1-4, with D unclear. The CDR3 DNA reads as TGTGCCAGCAGTGACCAGCTTGAAAAACTGTTTTTT. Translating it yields CASSDQLEKLFF.